These 19 T cell receptor beta chains share one sample of origin, sequenced in a study of control samples from healthy donors and cancer patients (dated by TCRdb to the early 2020s). Library preparation was by the immunoSEQ multiplex PCR assay. The clones in this table, taken by TCRdb from immuneACCESS, are in-frame only. Not every clone is retained; where verified, under half of the shortfall comes from an unresolved V gene, and the cause of the rest is unknown. The table for this sample lists 120,000 or so clones; approximately 89% of them were counted only once. 2.5% to 3.5% of the sample belongs to the ten largest clones. The specimen was blood. All receptors derive from a man in his sixties in good health.

The chain has TRBV28 and TRBJ1-1; D possibly corresponds to TRBD1 (5 bases). The germline V and J ends were trimmed by 5 bases and 0 bases, with 16 bases remaining between them. Germline-derived CDR1 and CDR2 are MDHEN and SYDVKM. The CDR3 spans 16 residues. The CDR3 DNA is TGTGCCAGCAGTCCACTCCCGGGGCGGATGAACACTGAAGCTTTCTTT. This encodes CASSPLPGRMNTEAFF.

V is TRBV6-2 or TRBV6-3 and J is TRBJ1-5; D may be TRBD1 (6 bases). The germline V and J ends were trimmed by 0 bases and 1 base, with 10 bases remaining between them. The CDR3 sequence is 16 residues long. Germline V gene sequence: CDR1 MNHEY, CDR2 SVGEGT. The CDR3 is CASSYSGGGSNQPQHF. CDR3 bases: TGTGCCAGCAGTTACTCAGGGGGTGGGAGCAATCAGCCCCAGCATTTT.

The rearrangement uses TRBV28 and TRBJ1-1, with TRBD1 identical over 11 bases. The CDR3 runs 17 residues. The V gene end was trimmed by 6 bases and the J gene end by 1 base; junction bases not matched to a gene: 10. Germline CDR1 is MDHEN and CDR2 is SYDVKM. The DNA of the CDR3 is TGTGCCAGCAGCATAGCCGGGACAGGGGGAGCGAACACTGAAGCTTTCTTT. This encodes CASSIAGTGGANTEAFF.

This clone was observed a single time. The chain recombines TRBV7-8 with TRBJ1-5; D uncertain. Germline V lookup: CDR1 SGHVS, CDR2 FQNEAQ. V was cut by 1 base and J by 4 bases, with 20 bases left in between. The CDR3 runs to 18 residues. The CDR3: CASSLGDGISFRNQPQHF. CDR3 in DNA: TGTGCCAGCAGCTTAGGCGACGGGATCTCTTTCAGGAATCAGCCCCAGCATTTT.

The chain carries TRBV9 and TRBJ2-3, with 16 bases fitting TRBD2. The V gene's germline CDR1 is SGDLS and CDR2 YYNGEE. J lost 5 bases, V lost 2 bases, and 5 bases had no gene match. The CDR3 spans 17 residues. Here the CDR3 DNA reads TGTGCCAGCAGCGTGGGACTAGCGGGGGGGCCAATAGATACGCAGTATTTT. Its protein product is CASSVGLAGGPIDTQYF.

This sequence joins TRBV7-2 and TRBJ1-2, with D possibly being TRBD1 (5 bases). Looked up from germline, CDR1 is SGHTA and CDR2 is FQGNSA. V was clipped by 5 bases and J by 1 base, with 8 bases between them. The CDR3 runs to 13 residues. The CDR3 loop is CASSVDSNYGYTF. Here the CDR3 DNA reads TGTGCCAGCAGCGTAGACAGTAACTATGGCTACACCTTC.

This clone was detected a few times. The chain combines TRBV28 with TRBJ1-4; D gene uncertain. This CDR3 spans 18 amino acids. Germline V CDR1 and CDR2: MDHEN, SYDVKM. Between the trimmed V and J ends, which lost 4 bases and 4 bases, there was a span of 22 bases. DNA of the CDR3: TGTGCCAGCAGTTCCCCGACCTCTTTCCGCGGAGGTAATGAAAAACTGTTTTTT. Protein sequence: CASSSPTSFRGGNEKLFF.

V gene TRBV23-1 combines with J gene TRBJ2-2; D tentatively fits TRBD1 or TRBD2 (6 bases each). TRBV23-1 qualifies as an ORF whose function is uncertain. V lost 2 bases and J lost 0, with 19 bases in between. There are 19 residues in the CDR3. The CDR3 nucleotides are TGCGCCAGCAGTCAACCCCGCAGAGGGGGGCCTACGAACACCGGGGAGCTGTTTTTT. Encoded protein: CASSQPRRGGPTNTGELFF.

The chain links TRBV6-7 to TRBJ2-2; D may be TRBD1 or TRBD2 (5 bases each). TRBV6-7 is labeled an ORF, and its function is uncertain. V was cut by 2 bases and J by 5 bases, with 24 bases left in between. The CDR3 loop spans 19 amino acids. CDR3 sequence (DNA): TGTGCCAGCAGTTACCCCCAGTTGATGGGGGTCCTAGGGACCGGGGAGCTGTTTTTT. Its protein product is CASSYPQLMGVLGTGELFF.

The chain links TRBV28 to TRBJ1-2; 10 bases are shared with TRBD1. Trimming removed 5 bases from V and 3 bases from J; junction bases left unmatched: 12. This CDR3 has 17 amino acids. Looked up from germline, CDR1 is MDHEN and CDR2 is SYDVKM. The CDR3 nucleotides are TGTGCCAGCAGTCCTAATCCCGGGACAGGGGTCTACTATGGCTACACCTTC. Its translation is CASSPNPGTGVYYGYTF.

The chain joins TRBV6-4 to TRBJ1-2, with D possibly TRBD1 on 5 matching bases. CDR3 size: 16 residues. Per germline, CDR1 MRHNA and CDR2 SNTAGT. The V gene lost 4 bases and the J gene lost 4 bases, with 19 bases spanning the gap. CDR3 sequence reads: CASSVPGTVVGYGYTF. The CDR3 nucleotides are TGTGCCAGCAGTGTTCCAGGGACCGTGGTCGGCTATGGCTACACCTTC.

The chain joins TRBV28 to TRBJ2-7; either TRBD1 or TRBD2 may fit D (7 bases each). Trimming pared 3 bases from V and 11 bases from J, leaving 26 bases between. This CDR3 comprises 16 residues. Germline V gives CDR1 MDHEN, CDR2 SYDVKM. CDR3 bases: TGTGCCAGCAGTTTGATTCGTCCAGGGGGGGATTTTGCGGAGTACTTC. The encoded protein is CASSLIRPGGDFAEYF.

CDR3 nucleotide sequence: TGTGCCATCAGTGCTACAGGGTCGAATCAGCCCCAGCATTTT. Protein sequence: CAISATGSNQPQHF. The chain recombines TRBV10-3 with TRBJ1-5, with a tentative D call TRBD1 (6 bases). Between the trimmed V and J ends, which lost 4 bases and 4 bases, there was a span of 11 bases. The CDR3 loop spans 14 amino acids. CDR1 ENHRY and CDR2 SYGVKD come from the germline V gene.

The chain links TRBV5-1 to TRBJ2-3, with TRBD2 identical over 7 bases. The V segment lost 6 bases and the J segment 6 bases; nucleotides outside the gene matches: 13. The CDR3 length is 15 residues. Germline-derived CDR1 and CDR2 are SGHRS and YFSETQ. The CDR3: CASTQIGLVSDTQYF. DNA for the CDR3: TGCGCCAGCACCCAGATCGGACTAGTATCTGATACGCAGTATTTT.

The chain carries TRBV19 and TRBJ1-5; D is uncertain. Germline CDR1 reads LNHDA; CDR2 reads SQIVND (reference sequence). The CDR3 has 16 amino acids. V was cut by 3 bases and J by 2 bases, with 14 bases left in between. The CDR3 is CASSIGFNGGNQPQHF. CDR3 bases: TGTGCCAGTAGTATCGGCTTCAATGGAGGCAATCAGCCCCAGCATTTT.

This clone was counted only a few times. The sample carries other DNA sequences with the same CDR3. The chain couples TRBV7-3 to TRBJ2-1; 11 bases map to TRBD2. The germline CDR1 and CDR2 sequences are SGHTA and FQGTGA. The V and J ends lost 6 bases and 4 bases, in that order; junction bases with no gene match: 5. The CDR3 spans 15 residues. This CDR3 is CASSSGLAGYNEQFF. Written as DNA, the CDR3 is TGTGCCAGCAGTTCAGGACTAGCGGGTTACAATGAGCAGTTCTTC.

The V gene is TRBV29-1, the J gene TRBJ2-5; 10 bases match TRBD1. This CDR3 contains 19 residues. The germline V gene encodes CDR1 SQVTM and CDR2 ANQGSEA. V shed 4 bases and J 4 bases; nucleotides not matched to a gene: 21. DNA for the CDR3: TGCAGCGTTGGGTTGGACAGGGGGGTAGCCGCTCGTGTGGGAGAGACCCAGTACTTC. Amino acids: CSVGLDRGVAARVGETQYF.

The DNA of the CDR3 is TGCAGCGTTGAAGTCAGCTCAACCGGAGCTTTCTTT. It yields the protein CSVEVSSTGAFF. The chain links TRBV29-1 to TRBJ1-1; D unclear. CDR1 SQVTM and CDR2 ANQGSEA come from the germline V gene. Deletions cut 1 base from V and 10 bases from J, with 13 bases between. The CDR3 loop spans 12 amino acids.

V usage is TRBV5-6 and J usage is TRBJ2-7; possibly TRBD2 for D (6 bases). The CDR3 extends over 13 amino acids. CDR1 is SGHDT and CDR2 is YYEEEE in the germline V gene. V was trimmed by 4 bases and J by 2 bases, leaving 10 bases between them. CDR3 coding DNA: TGTGCCAGCAGCACCTCTAGCGCCTACGAGCAGTACTTC. Translation: CASSTSSAYEQYF.